These T cell receptor beta chains were read from a single sample in a study of cytomegalovirus exposure and HLA in healthy donors. TCRdb keeps only in-frame clones here, not all; method: immunoSEQ multiplex PCR. The sample consists of approximately 150,000 clones, 65% to 70% of them appearing once. Sequenced input: PBMCs. The receptors here all came from a man aged 30-40 years in good health and CMV-seropositive. Both conserved end residues are part of each CDR3. Fields, in order: V gene, clone size, CDR3 protein. Not all rows give a size; the values are once, few, many and, for expanded clones, a class.

v_gene: TRBV5-1; abundance: few; CDR3aa: CASRPTRQGKANTGELFF
v_gene: TRBV4-1; abundance: .; CDR3aa: CASSLQLDNEQFF
v_gene: TRBV5-1; abundance: once; CDR3aa: CASSLTSSVYEQYF
v_gene: TRBV27; abundance: .; CDR3aa: CASSFCTASLIEQYF
v_gene: TRBV7-3; abundance: .; CDR3aa: CASSSGTSGFGNEQFF
v_gene: TRBV18; abundance: .; CDR3aa: CASSRDRSGTEAFF
v_gene: TRBV5-6; abundance: few; CDR3aa: CASNTGGNYYGYTF
v_gene: TRBV7-3; abundance: .; CDR3aa: CASSLFTGAGNTIYF
v_gene: TRBV5-6; abundance: .; CDR3aa: CASSLWPGSSTGELFF
v_gene: TRBV7-2; abundance: .; CDR3aa: CASSSTPWRTRMPYEQYF
v_gene: TRBV5-1; abundance: .; CDR3aa: CASSWSRGTEDEKLFF
v_gene: TRBV7-3; abundance: .; CDR3aa: CASSSRLAGGPGSYNEQFF
v_gene: TRBV11-3; abundance: .; CDR3aa: CASSTRDRGHPGELFF
v_gene: TRBV11-1; abundance: .; CDR3aa: CASSFSAAGREQFF
v_gene: TRBV5-1; abundance: few; CDR3aa: CASSLAQSREAGEQFF
v_gene: TRBV28; abundance: .; CDR3aa: CASSFVGGVSTDTQYF
v_gene: TRBV4-1; abundance: .; CDR3aa: CASSQSNGQRLSYEQYF
v_gene: TRBV5-1; abundance: .; CDR3aa: CASTRGGNTEAFF
v_gene: TRBV19; abundance: .; CDR3aa: CASTQTSTSNEQFF
v_gene: TRBV27; abundance: few; CDR3aa: CASKTTGWETQYF
v_gene: TRBV7-6; abundance: .; CDR3aa: CASSYERASTDTQYF
v_gene: TRBV29-1; abundance: many; CDR3aa: CSVGQGGDIQYF
v_gene: TRBV19; abundance: .; CDR3aa: CASSIEGARAGANVLTF
v_gene: TRBV25-1; abundance: .; CDR3aa: CASSDRQGRSNEKLFF
v_gene: TRBV14; abundance: .; CDR3aa: CASSQGLARNEQFF